The entry that follows covers one T cell receptor (beta chain) sequence. Its antigen remains unidentified. The sample is drawn from a study of shared clonotypes between healthy human individuals. As for the study in general: Donor composition was two women and three men, aged 18 to 49. Per-donor plates numbered three CD4 naive, three CD4 memory, two CD8 naive and one CD8 memory. The study, taken as a whole, reports: Non-shared clonotypes displayed generation probabilities falling below those of clonotypes present in all four donors.

Each replicate PCR on the sorted subsets used 150 to 200 ng DNA (about 30,000 T cell genomes). The method was immunoSEQ multiplex PCR; TCRdb's version includes in-frame clones alone and lacks a portion of them. Among about 2.4 million clones listed, roughly 92% were seen once. From germline, CDR1 is KGHSH and CDR2 LQKENI. V dropped 6 bases and J dropped 4; count of bases not matched to a gene: 15. The CDR3 has 17 residues. Sequencing was performed on naive CD4+ T cells sorted from blood. The subset: CD45RA+ positively selected. V and J are TRBV18 and TRBJ2-7; 10 bases line up with TRBD2. This receptor was identified in a man between 18 and 35 years old in good health. CDR3 coding DNA: TGTGCCAGCTCTCCTGTGCTAGCGGGAGTTCCTTCTTACGAGCAGTACTTC. Translating it yields CASSPVLAGVPSYEQYF.